This T cell receptor (beta chain) was found in a study of PD-L1 blockade in urothelial cancer. There are 15 residues in the CDR3. With V trimmed by 2 bases and J by 5 bases, 6 bases remained unmatched. The V gene's germline CDR1 is MGHRA and CDR2 YSYEKL. TCRdb keeps only in-frame clones here, not all; method: immunoSEQ multiplex PCR. Of 70,000 to 75,000 clones in the sample, 84% were seen once. Sample: PBMCs, taken around atezolizumab (anti-PD-L1) treatment. The V and J genes are TRBV4-1 and TRBJ2-1, with TRBD2 matching 7 bases. This receptor was identified in an older man with urothelial cancer. CDR3 residues: CASSQIPLADNEQFF. Written as DNA, the CDR3 is TGCGCCAGCAGCCAAATTCCGCTAGCGGACAATGAGCAGTTCTTC.